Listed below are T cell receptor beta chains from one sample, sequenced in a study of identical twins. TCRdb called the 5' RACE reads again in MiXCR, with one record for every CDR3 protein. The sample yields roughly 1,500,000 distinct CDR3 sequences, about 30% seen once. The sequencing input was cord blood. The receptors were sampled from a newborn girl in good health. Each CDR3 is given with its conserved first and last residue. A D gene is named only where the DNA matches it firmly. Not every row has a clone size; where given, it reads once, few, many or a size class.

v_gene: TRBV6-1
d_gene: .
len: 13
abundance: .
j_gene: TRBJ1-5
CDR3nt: TGTGCCAGCAGTGAAGTGGAGAGTCAGCCCCAGCATTTT
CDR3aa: CASSEVESQPQHF

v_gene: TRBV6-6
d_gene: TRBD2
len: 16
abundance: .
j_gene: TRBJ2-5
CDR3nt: TGTGCCAGCAGATACGGGAGGACTCGGATTCAAGAGACCCAGTACTTC
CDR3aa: CASRYGRTRIQETQYF

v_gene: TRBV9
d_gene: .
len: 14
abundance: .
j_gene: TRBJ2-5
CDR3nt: TGTGCCAGCAACCTCGGAGGGGCCAGGGAGACCCAGTACTTC
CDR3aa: CASNLGGARETQYF

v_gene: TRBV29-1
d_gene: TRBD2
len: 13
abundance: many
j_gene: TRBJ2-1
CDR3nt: TGCAGCGTTGAAGACGGGAGGGCCAATGAGCAGTTCTTC
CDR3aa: CSVEDGRANEQFF

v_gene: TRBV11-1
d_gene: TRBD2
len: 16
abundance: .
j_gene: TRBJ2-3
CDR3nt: TGTGCCAGCAGCTTATGGCAGGCGGGAGAGGCAGATACGCAGTATTTT
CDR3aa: CASSLWQAGEADTQYF

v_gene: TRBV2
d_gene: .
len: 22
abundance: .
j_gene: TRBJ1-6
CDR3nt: TGTGCCAGCAGTGAACCCCCCAGGGGATACGGGACGATTAAATCCCCAAATTCACCCCTCCACTTT
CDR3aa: CASSEPPRGYGTIKSPNSPLHF

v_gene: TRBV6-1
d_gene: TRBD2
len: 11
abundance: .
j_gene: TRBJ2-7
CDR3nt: TGTGCCAGCAGTGGGACTAGCGAGCAGTACTTC
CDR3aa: CASSGTSEQYF

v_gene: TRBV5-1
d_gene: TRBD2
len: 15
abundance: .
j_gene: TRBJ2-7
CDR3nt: TGCGCCAGCAGCTTGTCTAGCGGGAGTATCTACGAGCAGTACTTC
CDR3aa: CASSLSSGSIYEQYF

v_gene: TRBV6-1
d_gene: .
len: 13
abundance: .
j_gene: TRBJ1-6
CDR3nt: TGTGCCAGCGGTTGGGCCATAAATTCACCCCTCCACTTT
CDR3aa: CASGWAINSPLHF

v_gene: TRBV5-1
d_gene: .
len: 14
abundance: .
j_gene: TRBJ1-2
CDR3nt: TGCGCCAGCAGGACAGCCTCGGGAGTGGATGGCTACACCTTC
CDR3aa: CASRTASGVDGYTF

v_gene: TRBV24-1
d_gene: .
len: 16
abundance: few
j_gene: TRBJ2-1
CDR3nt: TGTGCCACCAGTGATGGGGGGCGGAGGGCCTACAATGAGCAGTTCTTC
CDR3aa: CATSDGGRRAYNEQFF

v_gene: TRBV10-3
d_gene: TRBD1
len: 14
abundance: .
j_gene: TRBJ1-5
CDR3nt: TGTGCCATCAGTCCCGGACAGGGGAGTCAGCCCCAGCATTTT
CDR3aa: CAISPGQGSQPQHF

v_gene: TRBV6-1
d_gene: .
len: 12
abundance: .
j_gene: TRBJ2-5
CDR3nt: TGTGCCAGCACTTTGGGCAATGCTGAGCAGTACTTC
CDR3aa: CASTLGNAEQYF

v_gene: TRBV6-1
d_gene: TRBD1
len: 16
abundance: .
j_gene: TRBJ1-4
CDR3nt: TGTGCCAGCAGTGCAACCCGGACAGGGGCTGATGAAAAACTGTTTTTT
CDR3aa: CASSATRTGADEKLFF

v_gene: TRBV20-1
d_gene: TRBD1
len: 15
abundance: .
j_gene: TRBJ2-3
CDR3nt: TGCAGTGCTAGTTTGGGGGGACAGGGGTGGCATACGCAGTATTTT
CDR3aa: CSASLGGQGWHTQYF

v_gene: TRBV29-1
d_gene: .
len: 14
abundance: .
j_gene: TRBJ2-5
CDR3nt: TGCAGCGTTGAAGGGAGCGGCAGGGGCAATGAGCAGTACTTC
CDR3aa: CSVEGSGRGNEQYF

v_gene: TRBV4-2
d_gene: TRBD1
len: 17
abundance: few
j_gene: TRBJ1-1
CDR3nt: TGTGCCAGCAGCCAAAGAGGACAGGGCTGGGGGGGTACTGAAGCTTTCTTT
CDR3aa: CASSQRGQGWGGTEAFF

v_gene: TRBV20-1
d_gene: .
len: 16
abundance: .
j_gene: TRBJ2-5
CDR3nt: TGCAGTGCTAGAGAGTCGGGCGCGGATGGCTTTCTTTGGCAGTACTTC
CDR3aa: CSARESGADGFLWQYF

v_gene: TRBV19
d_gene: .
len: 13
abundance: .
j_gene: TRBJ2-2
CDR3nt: TGTGCCAGTAGTATAGGAAGGGCCGGGGAGCTGTTTTTT
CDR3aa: CASSIGRAGELFF

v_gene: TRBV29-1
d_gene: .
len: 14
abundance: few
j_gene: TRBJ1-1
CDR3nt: TGCAGCGTTGTTAGTAACAGGTTGCGCCCTGAAGCTTTCTTT
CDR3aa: CSVVSNRLRPEAFF

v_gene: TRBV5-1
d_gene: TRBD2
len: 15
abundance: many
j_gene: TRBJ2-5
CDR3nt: TGCGCCAGCAGCTCCAAACTAGCGAGCCAAGAGACCCAGTACTTC
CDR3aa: CASSSKLASQETQYF

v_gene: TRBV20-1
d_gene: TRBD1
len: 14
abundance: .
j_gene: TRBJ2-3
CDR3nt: TGCAGTGCTACGGACAGGCTTGGGCCAGATACGCAGTATTTT
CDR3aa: CSATDRLGPDTQYF

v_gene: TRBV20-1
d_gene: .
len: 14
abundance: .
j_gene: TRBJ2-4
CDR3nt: TGCAGTGCCGGCCACAGGGGGGGCAAAAACATTCAGTACTTC
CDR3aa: CSAGHRGGKNIQYF

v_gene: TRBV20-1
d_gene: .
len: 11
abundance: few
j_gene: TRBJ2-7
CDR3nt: TGCAGTGTCGGCCTTCACTACGAGCAGTACTTC
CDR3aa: CSVGLHYEQYF

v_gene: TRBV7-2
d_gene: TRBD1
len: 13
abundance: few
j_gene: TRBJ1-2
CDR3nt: TGTGCCAGCAGCTTACCCAGACAGGGTGGCTACACCTTC
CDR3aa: CASSLPRQGGYTF

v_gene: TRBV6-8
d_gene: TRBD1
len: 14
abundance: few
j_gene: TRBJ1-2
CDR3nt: TGTGCCAGCAGTTACCCTGACAGGGCTCGTGGCTACACCTTC
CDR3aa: CASSYPDRARGYTF